This entry lists 22 T cell receptor beta chains sequenced from one sample in a study of OX40 agonist ivuxolimab in advanced cancers. TCRdb keeps only in-frame clones here, not all; method: immunoSEQ multiplex PCR. The sample lists 20,000 or so clones; just under 90% were seen once. This sample comprised CD4+ or CD8+ T cells sorted from blood, obtained in a trial of the OX40 agonist ivuxolimab. These receptor sequences come from an adult with an advanced solid tumor such as melanoma, head and neck, liver or kidney cancer.

The chain employs TRBV6-4 and TRBJ2-4; D possibly corresponds to TRBD1 (5 bases). Trimming took 0 bases from V and 8 from J, leaving 11 bases between them. This CDR3 has 14 residues. Germline CDR1 reads MRHNA; CDR2 reads SNTAGT. As DNA, the CDR3 is TGTGCCAGCAGTGACTCGTCAGGGTCAGACATTCAGTACTTC. Its protein is CASSDSSGSDIQYF.

The chain carries TRBV4-3 and TRBJ2-1, with 8 bases aligning to TRBD2. Germline CDR1 reads LGHNA; CDR2 reads YSLEER. CDR3 length: 16 residues. Germline trimming cut 0 bases from V and 5 bases from J; bases unmatched to any gene: 6. The CDR3 DNA follows: TGCGCCAGCAGCCAAGATCTGGCAGCGGGGGACAATGAGCAGTTCTTC. Translation gives CASSQDLAAGDNEQFF.

This clone appeared once. The V and J genes are TRBV5-6 and TRBJ1-3, with a tentative D call TRBD1 (6 bases). V was shortened by 2 bases and J by 4 bases, with 10 bases between the two germline ends. The CDR3 has 14 amino acids. In germline, CDR1 is SGHDT, CDR2 YYEEEE. The CDR3 sequence is CASSLAGAGNTIYF. The CDR3 DNA is TGTGCCAGCAGCTTAGCAGGGGCCGGAAACACCATATATTTT. Complete variable domain (other parts from reference TRBV5-6 and TRBJ1-3): DAGVTQSPTHLIKTRGQQVTLRCSPKSGHDTVSWYQQALGQGPQFIFQYYEEEERQRGNFPDRFSGHQFPNYSSELNVNALLLGDSALYLCASSLAGAGNTIYFGEGSWLTVV.

The V gene is TRBV7-9, the J gene TRBJ1-1; 9 bases line up with TRBD1. J lost 11 bases, V lost 3 bases, and 13 bases had no gene match. The CDR3 is 15 amino acids. Germline assignment: CDR1 SEHNR and CDR2 FQNEAQ (reference sequence). CDR3 amino acids: CASSLRTGEDLGAFF. The CDR3 nucleotides read TGTGCCAGCAGCTTGAGGACAGGGGAGGACCTGGGGGCTTTCTTT.

This chain uses TRBV5-4 with TRBJ2-7; maybe TRBD1 (5 bases). This CDR3 region has 15 residues. Per germline, CDR1 SGHNT and CDR2 YYREEE (reference sequence). Trimming removed 0 bases from V and 3 bases from J, with 13 bases in between. The CDR3 loop reads CASSLDTTGIYEQYF. The CDR3 DNA reads as TGTGCCAGCAGCTTGGATACCACAGGTATCTACGAGCAGTACTTC.

This chain connects TRBV6-8 to TRBJ1-5; weak D call: TRBD1 (5 bases). The V gene lost 6 bases and the J gene lost 0 bases, with 12 bases spanning the gap. The CDR3 consists of 15 residues. Germline V gene data show CDR1 as MNHGY and CDR2 as SAAAGT. CDR3 nucleotides: TGTGCCAGCAGACCCGGGGGGGGTAGCAATCAGCCCCAGCATTTT. Translated, it gives CASRPGGGSNQPQHF.

CDR3 bases: TGTGCCAGCAGCCCGTTATTGACTGAAGCTTTCTTT. Amino acids: CASSPLLTEAFF. The chain combines TRBV7-9 with TRBJ1-1, with D hard to call. The CDR3 is made up of 12 amino acids. Germline-derived CDR1 and CDR2 are SEHNR and FQNEAQ (reference sequence). Trimming removed 5 bases at V and 5 bases at J, with 9 bases between.

The V gene is TRBV7-9, the J gene TRBJ1-2; 8 bases line up with TRBD1. Trimming took 0 bases from V and 3 from J; bases not matched to a gene: 3. Germline V gene data show CDR1 as SEHNR and CDR2 as FQNEAQ (reference sequence). This CDR3 has 15 amino acids. CDR3 in DNA: TGTGCCAGCAGCTTAGCGGGACAGGCCTACTATGGCTACACCTTC. This sequence encodes CASSLAGQAYYGYTF.

The chain combines TRBV28 with TRBJ1-4, with no clear D. Looked up from germline, CDR1 is MDHEN and CDR2 is SYDVKM. V lost 3 bases and J lost 6, with 20 bases in between. This CDR3 is built from 17 residues. DNA of the CDR3: TGTGCCAGCAGTTTTCCCCTTGTCGTGGATGCGCATGAAAAACTGTTTTTT. Residues: CASSFPLVVDAHEKLFF.

This clone has just one count. This rearrangement joins TRBV7-3 to TRBJ2-4, with 8 positions matching TRBD1. From germline, CDR1 is SGHTA and CDR2 FQGTGA. With 5 bases clipped from V and 8 bases from J, the junction kept 5 bases outside the gene matches. This CDR3 contains 13 residues. The chain's CDR3 is CASSQDREYIQYF. The CDR3 region has the DNA TGTGCCAGCAGCCAGGACAGGGAATACATTCAGTACTTC.

The sample holds a few counts of this clone. This chain uses TRBV7-6 with TRBJ2-7; TRBD1 might be the D (5 bases). The CDR3 covers 12 residues. V was trimmed by 5 bases and J by 8 bases, leaving 13 bases between them. CDR1 and CDR2 from the germline V gene are SGHVS and FNYEAQ. This chain's CDR3 is CASSLGHHQQYF. DNA of the CDR3: TGTGCCAGCAGCCTTGGACATCATCAGCAGTACTTC. Combining the CDR3 with reference TRBV7-6 and TRBJ2-7 gives the whole variable domain GAGVSQSPRYKVTKRGQDVALRCDPISGHVSLYWYRQALGQGPEFLTYFNYEAQQDKSGLPNDRFSAERPEGSISTLTIQRTEQRDSAMYRCASSLGHHQQYFGPGTRLTVT.

The V gene is TRBV5-6, the J gene TRBJ2-1; perhaps TRBD2 as D (5 bases). Per the germline V gene, CDR1 is SGHDT and CDR2 is YYEEEE. The length of the CDR3 is 15 residues. Trimming left V 0 bases short and J 3 bases short, with 10 bases between. The CDR3 loop reads CASSLVSGFYNEQFF. The CDR3 DNA reads as TGTGCCAGCAGCTTGGTATCGGGGTTCTACAATGAGCAGTTCTTC.

This clone was found a few times. This chain connects TRBV19 to TRBJ1-1; possibly TRBD1 for D (5 bases). This CDR3 is 12 amino acids long. V lost 5 bases and J 8 bases, leaving 12 bases between the germline ends. CDR1 and CDR2 (germline): LNHDA, SQIVND (reference sequence). The CDR3 nucleotides read TGTGCCAGTAGTCATAGACAGCGGGAAGCTTTCTTT. Residues: CASSHRQREAFF.

The sample holds a few counts of this clone. This likely comes from a read error, as the CDR3 has no conserved phenylalanine or tryptophan at its end. CDR3: CASSLWGDNSPLHL. The CDR3 nucleotides read TGTGCCAGCAGCTTGTGGGGGGACAATTCACCCCTCCACCTT. The chain employs TRBV5-5 and TRBJ1-6; a weak D match, TRBD1 (5 bases). Trimming left V 1 base short and J 7 bases short, with 9 bases between. CDR1 and CDR2 from the germline V gene are SGHKS and YYEKEE (reference sequence). The length of the CDR3 is 14 residues.

The chain has TRBV7-9 and TRBJ1-1; 7 nucleotides line up with TRBD1. CDR1 is SEHNR, CDR2 FQNEAQ, per germline (reference sequence). J lost 4 bases, V lost 8 bases, and 10 bases had no gene match. The CDR3 is 14 amino acids. The CDR3 nucleotides are TGTGCCAGCGAGGACAGGATTGGCAGCACTGAAGCTTTCTTT. It specifies CASEDRIGSTEAFF.

The chain has TRBV19 and TRBJ1-1; TRBD1 matches at 8 bases. Germline V gene sequence: CDR1 LNHDA, CDR2 SQIVND (reference sequence). This CDR3 contains 15 residues. V lost 2 bases to trimming and J lost 4 bases; unmatched junction nucleotides: 6. Written as DNA, the CDR3 is TGTGCCAGTAGTATAACAGGGGGGCTGGTCACTGAAGCTTTCTTT. Amino acids: CASSITGGLVTEAFF.

The V gene is TRBV9, the J gene TRBJ2-3, with a possible D match to TRBD2 (7 bases). This CDR3 comprises 14 residues. Trimming shortened V by 3 bases and J by 1 base, and 9 bases separated the two germline ends. Germline CDR1 is SGDLS and CDR2 is YYNGEE. CDR3 nucleotides: TGTGCCAGCAGCGGGGAGGGGGGCACAGATACGCAGTATTTT. Translation: CASSGEGGTDTQYF.

The J gene is TRBJ1-2, the V gene TRBV5-4, with a weak D call TRBD1 (5 bases). V lost 3 bases, J lost 4 bases, and 10 bases lay in between. CDR1 is SGHNT and CDR2 is YYREEE in the germline V gene (reference sequence). This CDR3 spans 13 amino acids. Written as DNA, the CDR3 is TGTGCCAGCAGCTGGGAAACAGGCTATGGCTACACCTTC. This sequence encodes CASSWETGYGYTF.

The chain recombines TRBV5-6 with TRBJ2-5; D assignment may be TRBD1 or TRBD2 (6 bases each). Trimming took off 0 bases at V and 2 bases at J, with 11 bases between the two ends. The CDR3 covers 15 residues. The germline V gene has CDR1 SGHDT and CDR2 YYEEEE. This CDR3 reads CASSLGRRGQETQYF. Here the CDR3 DNA reads TGTGCCAGCAGCTTGGGGAGGAGGGGGCAAGAGACCCAGTACTTC.

This clone has only one observation. The V gene is TRBV5-5, the J gene TRBJ1-5; maybe TRBD1 (6 bases). From germline, CDR1 is SGHKS and CDR2 YYEKEE (reference sequence). The CDR3 has 14 residues. V lost 1 base and J lost 2, with 7 bases in between. The CDR3 DNA is TGTGCCAGCAGCTTGTGGACAGGCAATCAGCCCCAGCATTTT. This translates into CASSLWTGNQPQHF.

In its sample, this clone was seen once. The chain has TRBV27 and TRBJ1-4; D is unclear. The CDR3 totals 15 residues. Germline V gene sequence: CDR1 MNHEY, CDR2 SMNVEV (reference sequence). The germline V and J ends were trimmed by 4 bases and 3 bases, with 12 bases remaining between them. The CDR3 DNA sequence: TGTGCCAGCAGTTGGGCGGGGTCCCCTAATGAAAAACTGTTTTTT. Protein product: CASSWAGSPNEKLFF.

The chain is built from TRBV13 and TRBJ1-5, with no clear D. Germline V gene data show CDR1 as PRHDT and CDR2 as FYEKMQ (reference sequence). The CDR3 consists of 13 residues. V lost 4 bases and J lost 4, with 8 bases in between. The CDR3 DNA is TGTGCCAGCAGCTGGACGAATAATCAGCCCCAGCATTTT. The encoded protein is CASSWTNNQPQHF.